The 8 T cell receptor beta chains below were found in one sample sequenced in a study of cytomegalovirus exposure and HLA in healthy donors. PCR employed 60 Vbeta and 13 Jbeta primers. Sequencing used immunoSEQ multiplex PCR; TCRdb keeps in-frame clones, though not all of them. The sample has approximately 150,000 clones; roughly 80% are singletons. The sequenced material came from PBMCs. The receptors shown here come from a woman between 25 and 40 years old in good health and CMV-seropositive.

The V call is TRBV5-1, the J call TRBJ2-5; 11 bases fit TRBD2. The CDR3 has 18 amino acids. The germline gives CDR1 SGHRS, CDR2 YFSETQ. With V trimmed by 0 bases and J by 0 bases, 7 bases remained unmatched. Here the CDR3 DNA reads TGCGCCAGCAGCTTGGTAGGGCTAGCGGGGGGACACCAAGAGACCCAGTACTTC. Translation: CASSLVGLAGGHQETQYF.

V gene TRBV5-1 combines with J gene TRBJ2-1; weak D call: TRBD1 (6 bases). V was cut by 0 bases and J by 5 bases, with 9 bases left in between. The CDR3 extends over 14 amino acids. Germline V lookup: CDR1 SGHRS, CDR2 YFSETQ. The CDR3 protein is CASSLGGGHNEQFF. DNA of the CDR3: TGCGCCAGCAGCTTGGGTGGGGGCCACAATGAGCAGTTCTTC.

The V and J genes are TRBV6-5 and TRBJ1-2, with no clear D. Trimming pared 4 bases from V and 2 bases from J, leaving 14 bases between. This CDR3 has 15 amino acids. Germline V lookup: CDR1 MNHEY, CDR2 SVGAGI. In DNA, the CDR3 is TGTGCCAGCAGTTTTTACGGAGACGGGAACTATGGCTACACCTTC. It codes for CASSFYGDGNYGYTF.

The CDR3 DNA follows: TGTGCCAGCAGTAGGACAGCTTCCTACGAGCAGTACTTC. This sequence encodes CASSRTASYEQYF. V and J are TRBV2 and TRBJ2-7; a possible D gene is TRBD1 (6 bases). With 5 bases removed from V and 1 base from J, the gap between germline ends came to 9 bases. This CDR3 region has 13 residues. Germline CDR1 reads SNHLY; CDR2 reads FYNNEI.

This clone showed up just once. This rearrangement joins TRBV15 to TRBJ1-2; 8 bases match TRBD1. From germline, CDR1 is LNHNV and CDR2 YYDKDF (reference sequence). CDR3 length: 18 amino acids. Trimming removed 3 bases from V and 3 bases from J; junction bases left unmatched: 15. The DNA for the CDR3 is TGTGCCACCAGCAGGACTCCCGGGACAGGCCAAGGGGACTATGGCTACACCTTC. Protein: CATSRTPGTGQGDYGYTF.

The J gene is TRBJ1-6, the V gene TRBV5-1; possible D gene TRBD1, 5 bases. The CDR3 is 14 residues long. Per the germline V gene, CDR1 is SGHRS and CDR2 is YFSETQ. V dropped 2 bases and J dropped 8 bases, with 11 bases sitting between them. This CDR3 is CASSFSREDSPLHF. In DNA form, the CDR3 reads TGCGCCAGCAGCTTTAGCAGGGAAGATTCACCCCTCCACTTT.

There are a few counts of this clone. The V call is TRBV6-1, the J call TRBJ2-7; 8 nucleotides line up with TRBD1. Germline trimming cut 2 bases from V and 2 bases from J; bases unmatched to any gene: 11. CDR3 length: 17 amino acids. Germline V lookup: CDR1 MNHNS, CDR2 SASEGT. CDR3 in DNA: TGTGCCAGCAGTGAACACATAGGGGACAGGTATACCTACGAGCAGTACTTC. It specifies CASSEHIGDRYTYEQYF.

This sequence joins TRBV5-5 and TRBJ1-2; the match to TRBD1 covers 7 bases. The trim removed 0 bases at V and 3 bases at J, leaving 11 bases unmatched. Germline CDR1 reads SGHKS; CDR2 reads YYEKEE (reference sequence). CDR3 length: 17 residues. The CDR3: CASSLAWYRGQYYGYTF. In DNA, the CDR3 is TGTGCCAGCAGCTTGGCCTGGTATAGGGGACAGTACTATGGCTACACCTTC.